This entry lists 30 T cell receptor beta chains sequenced from one sample in a study of T cells expressing NK-cell markers. No DNA is given; TCRdb re-called the 5' RACE reads and lists each CDR3 protein once. The ten most abundant clones cover roughly 3.5% of a sample with 550,000 to 600,000 distinct CDR3 sequences. The sequenced sample consisted of blood T cells: a sorted CD56 or NKG2C T cell subset, CD4+ or CD8+ T cells, or bulk PBMC T cells (not recorded which). The receptors shown here come from a man aged 18 to 29 in good health.

The chain combines TRBV3-1 with TRBJ1-4; the TCRdb call, TRBD1, lacks DNA for checking. Germline-derived CDR1 and CDR2 are LGHDT and YNNKEL (reference sequence). The length of the CDR3 is 15 residues. The CDR3: CASSQKAPTNEKLFF.

The chain couples TRBV10-3 to TRBJ1-1. Per germline, CDR1 ENHRY and CDR2 SYGVKD. There are 15 residues in the CDR3. CDR3: CAITDRPTGFTEAFF.

The chain joins TRBV11-2 to TRBJ2-5; TCRdb's assignment of TRBD2 cannot be checked, as there is no DNA. The CDR3 has 16 residues. CDR1 is SGHAT, CDR2 FQNNGV, per germline. The CDR3 sequence is CASSPGLAGVRETQYF.

The chain links TRBV28 to TRBJ2-7; the TRBD2 assignment by TCRdb is unverifiable without DNA. Germline V lookup: CDR1 MDHEN, CDR2 SYDVKM. This CDR3 comprises 16 residues. CDR3 loop: CASRPAWGGRVYEQYF.

The chain recombines TRBV7-9 with TRBJ2-1; the D call from TCRdb, TRBD1, cannot be confirmed without DNA. CDR1 is SEHNR, CDR2 FQNEAQ, per germline (reference sequence). This CDR3 has 14 residues. The CDR3 sequence is CASRGRGTYNEQFF. The complete variable domain, with remaining parts taken from reference TRBV7-9 and TRBJ2-1, reads DTGVSQNPRHKITKRGQNVTFRCDPISEHNRLYWYRQTLGQGPEFLTYFQNEAQLEKSRLLSDRFSAERPKGSFSTLEIQRTEQGDSAMYLCASRGRGTYNEQFFGPGTRLTVL.

The chain has TRBV6-2 or TRBV6-3 and TRBJ2-3; the D gene TCRdb calls, TRBD2, cannot be checked with no DNA. Looked up from germline, CDR1 is MNHEY and CDR2 is SVGEGT. The length of the CDR3 is 15 residues. The CDR3 spells CASSTVAGAPDTQYF.

The CDR3 region is CSARGLAVDNEQFF. The genes are TRBV29-1 and TRBJ2-1; without DNA, the TCRdb call of TRBD2 cannot be checked. Germline V gives CDR1 SQVTM, CDR2 ANQGSEA. There are 14 residues in the CDR3.

This rearrangement joins TRBV29-1 to TRBJ2-7; TCRdb gives TRBD1 as the D gene, but with no DNA this cannot be confirmed. In germline, CDR1 is SQVTM, CDR2 ANQGSEA. The CDR3 loop spans 14 amino acids. CDR3 in amino acids: CSGLRQGNPYEQYF.

The J gene is TRBJ2-2, the V gene TRBV4-3; TCRdb's assignment of TRBD2 cannot be checked, as there is no DNA. Per germline, CDR1 LGHNA and CDR2 YSLEER. The CDR3 contains 18 residues. The CDR3 loop reads CASSQDSSLASNTGELFF.

This chain links TRBV20-1 with TRBJ2-4; TCRdb returns TRBD2, unconfirmable since there is no DNA. From germline, CDR1 is DFQATT and CDR2 SNEGSKA (reference sequence). CDR3 length equals 16 residues. CDR3 in amino acids: CSARIGSEGAKNIQYF.

This CDR3 reads CASSPTPAAYEQYF. The chain joins TRBV7-2 to TRBJ2-7; TCRdb's D call, TRBD1, is unchecked because there is no DNA. CDR1 is SGHTA and CDR2 is FQGNSA in the germline V gene. This CDR3 region has 14 residues.

V usage is TRBV5-6 and J usage is TRBJ2-1; TCRdb selects TRBD1, and the lack of DNA leaves this call unchecked. The CDR3 contains 14 residues. CDR1 and CDR2 (germline): SGHDT, YYEEEE. The CDR3 reads CASVSAGPSDEQFF.

The V call is TRBV15, the J call TRBJ1-5. Germline lookup yields CDR1 LNHNV and CDR2 YYDKDF (reference sequence). There are 14 residues in the CDR3. CDR3 loop: CATSSEGGHTTQHF. The full variable domain, in which reference TRBV15 and TRBJ1-5 provide the parts outside the CDR3, is DAMVIQNPRYQVTQFGKPVTLSCSQTLNHNVMYWYQQKSSQAPKLLFHYYDKDFNNEADTPDNFQSRRPNTSFCFLDIRSPGLGDTAMYLCATSSEGGHTTQHFGDGTRLSIL.

This rearrangement joins TRBV5-4 to TRBJ2-7; TCRdb calls TRBD2, which cannot be checked without DNA. Germline V gene data show CDR1 as SGHNT and CDR2 as YYREEE (reference sequence). This CDR3 has 15 residues. The CDR3: CASSTGRVDSGEQYF.

The CDR3 is CASSQAGASLSGYTF. The gene calls are TRBV4-3 and TRBJ1-2; with no DNA, the TCRdb D assignment of TRBD1 cannot be verified. The CDR3 totals 15 residues. The germline gives CDR1 LGHNA, CDR2 YSLEER.

V usage is TRBV7-3 and J usage is TRBJ2-3; there is no DNA to check the TCRdb D call of TRBD1. Germline CDR1 reads SGHTA; CDR2 reads FQGTGA. The CDR3 totals 17 residues. The CDR3 loop reads CASSLTIGTGSTDTQYF.

V gene TRBV5-6 combines with J gene TRBJ2-6. CDR3 length: 17 residues. The germline CDR1 and CDR2 sequences are SGHDT and YYEEEE. The CDR3 sequence is CASSYGPMSSGANVLTF.

The chain carries TRBV12-3 or TRBV12-4 and TRBJ1-4; the D gene TCRdb calls, TRBD1, cannot be checked with no DNA. The CDR3 has 14 residues. CDR3 residues: CASSYRGLGEKLFF.

This chain connects TRBV29-1 to TRBJ2-1. Germline CDR1 reads SQVTM; CDR2 reads ANQGSEA. The CDR3 has 13 amino acids. The chain's CDR3 is CSAYNNKHNEQFF.

This chain uses TRBV24-1 with TRBJ2-3; TCRdb outputs TRBD1, but without DNA this stays unchecked. The CDR3 extends over 13 amino acids. Germline V gene sequence: CDR1 KGHDR, CDR2 SFDVKD. CDR3: CATGDRSTDTQYF.

The chain carries TRBV7-3 and TRBJ2-3; the D gene TCRdb calls, TRBD2, cannot be checked with no DNA. The CDR3 consists of 15 residues. From germline, CDR1 is SGHTA and CDR2 FQGTGA. This chain's CDR3 is CASSPTSVGTDTQYF.

The V and J genes are TRBV29-1 and TRBJ2-4; TCRdb names TRBD1, which stays unverified in the absence of DNA. The CDR3 totals 19 residues. Germline V gene data show CDR1 as SQVTM and CDR2 as ANQGSEA. The CDR3 here is CSVEDRRTGGLNLKNIQYF.

This rearrangement joins TRBV20-1 to TRBJ2-7. This CDR3 has 14 amino acids. Germline V gene data show CDR1 as DFQATT and CDR2 as SNEGSKA (reference sequence). CDR3 sequence: CSARGGKSSYEQYF.

The genes are TRBV4-2 and TRBJ2-7; there is no DNA to check the TCRdb D call of TRBD1. Per the germline V gene, CDR1 is LGHNA and CDR2 is YNFKEQ. The CDR3 has 15 amino acids. This CDR3 reads CASSPRTGLVNEQYF.

The genes are TRBV5-1 and TRBJ2-2; checking the TCRdb D call of TRBD1 is not possible without DNA. Germline CDR1 reads SGHRS; CDR2 reads YFSETQ. CDR3 length: 13 residues. The CDR3: CASSSKDRTELFF.

This chain uses TRBV29-1 with TRBJ2-5; TCRdb's D call, TRBD2, is unchecked because there is no DNA. The CDR3 loop spans 14 amino acids. Germline V gene lookup returns CDR1 SQVTM and CDR2 ANQGSEA. CDR3 region: CSVAQTIKQETQYF.

The chain recombines TRBV12-3 or TRBV12-4 with TRBJ1-2. CDR3 length equals 13 residues. CDR3 loop: CASRRTVNYGYTF.

This chain links TRBV19 with TRBJ2-1. Germline loops: CDR1 LNHDA, CDR2 SQIVND (reference sequence). The CDR3 consists of 12 residues. The CDR3 spells CASTDRYNEQFF.

This sequence joins TRBV4-3 and TRBJ1-2; checking the TCRdb D call of TRBD1 is not possible without DNA. Germline V gene lookup returns CDR1 LGHNA and CDR2 YSLEER. The CDR3 runs to 16 residues. The CDR3 here is CASSQERGQPAYGYTF.

The V and J genes are TRBV12-3 or TRBV12-4 and TRBJ2-1. This CDR3 comprises 15 residues. This CDR3 reads CASSRDVGAYNEQFF.